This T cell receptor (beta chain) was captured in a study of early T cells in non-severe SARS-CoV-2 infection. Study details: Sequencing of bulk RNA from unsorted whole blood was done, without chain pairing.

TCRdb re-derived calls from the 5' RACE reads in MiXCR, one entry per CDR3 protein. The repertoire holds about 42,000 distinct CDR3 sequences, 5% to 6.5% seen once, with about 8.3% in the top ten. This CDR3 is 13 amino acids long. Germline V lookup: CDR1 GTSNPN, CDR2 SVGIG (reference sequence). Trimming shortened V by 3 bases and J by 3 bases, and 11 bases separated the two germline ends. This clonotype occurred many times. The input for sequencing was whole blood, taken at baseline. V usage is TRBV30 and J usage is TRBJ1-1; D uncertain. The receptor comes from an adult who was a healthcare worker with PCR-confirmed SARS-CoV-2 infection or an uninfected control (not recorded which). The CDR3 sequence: CAWRSDRYTEAFF. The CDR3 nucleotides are TGTGCCTGGAGGTCGGACCGATACACTGAAGCTTTCTTT.